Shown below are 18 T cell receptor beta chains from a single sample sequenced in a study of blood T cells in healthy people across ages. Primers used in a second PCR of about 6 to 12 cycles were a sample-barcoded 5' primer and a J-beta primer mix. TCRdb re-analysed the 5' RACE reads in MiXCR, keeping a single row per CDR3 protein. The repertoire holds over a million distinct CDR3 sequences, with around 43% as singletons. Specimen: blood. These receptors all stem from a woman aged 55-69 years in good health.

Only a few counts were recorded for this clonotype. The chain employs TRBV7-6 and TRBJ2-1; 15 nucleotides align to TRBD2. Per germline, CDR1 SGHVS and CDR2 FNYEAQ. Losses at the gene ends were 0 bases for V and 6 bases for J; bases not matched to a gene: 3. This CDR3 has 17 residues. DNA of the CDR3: TGTGCCAGCAGCTTAGCGCTGGGACTAGCGGGAGGCAATGAGCAGTTCTTC. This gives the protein CASSLALGLAGGNEQFF. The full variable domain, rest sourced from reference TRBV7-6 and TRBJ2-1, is GAGVSQSPRYKVTKRGQDVALRCDPISGHVSLYWYRQALGQGPEFLTYFNYEAQQDKSGLPNDRFSAERPEGSISTLTIQRTEQRDSAMYRCASSLALGLAGGNEQFFGPGTRLTVL.

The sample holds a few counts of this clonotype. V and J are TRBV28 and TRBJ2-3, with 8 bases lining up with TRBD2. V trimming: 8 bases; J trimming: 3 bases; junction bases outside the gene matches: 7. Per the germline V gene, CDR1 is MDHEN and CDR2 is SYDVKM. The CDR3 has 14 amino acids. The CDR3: CASGRTSPTDTQYF. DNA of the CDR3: TGTGCCAGCGGACGGACTAGCCCAACAGATACGCAGTATTTT.

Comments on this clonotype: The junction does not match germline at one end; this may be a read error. The CDR3 protein is CASSVDHYKQFF. DNA of the CDR3: TGTGCCAGCAGTGTAGACCATTATAAGCAGTTCTTC. The rearrangement links TRBV9 to TRBJ2-1; D unclear. Germline lookup yields CDR1 SGDLS and CDR2 YYNGEE. The CDR3 extends over 12 amino acids.

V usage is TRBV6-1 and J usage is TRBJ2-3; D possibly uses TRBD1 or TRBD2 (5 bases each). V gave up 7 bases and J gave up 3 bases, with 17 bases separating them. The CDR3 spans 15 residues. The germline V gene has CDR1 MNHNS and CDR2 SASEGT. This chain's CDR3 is CASTNLLRGTDTQYF. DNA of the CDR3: TGTGCCAGCACGAATCTTCTGAGGGGAACAGATACGCAGTATTTT.

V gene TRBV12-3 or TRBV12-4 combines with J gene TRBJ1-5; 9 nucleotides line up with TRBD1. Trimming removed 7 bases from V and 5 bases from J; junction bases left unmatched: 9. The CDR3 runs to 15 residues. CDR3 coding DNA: TGTGCCAGCAAACCCCCGGGACAGGGCCATCAGCCCCAGCATTTT. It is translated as CASKPPGQGHQPQHF.

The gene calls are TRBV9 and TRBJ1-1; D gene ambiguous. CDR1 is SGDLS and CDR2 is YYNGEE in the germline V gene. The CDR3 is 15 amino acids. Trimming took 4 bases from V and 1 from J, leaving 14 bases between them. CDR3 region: CASSPRREGNTEAFF. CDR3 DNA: TGTGCCAGCAGCCCCAGGCGGGAAGGGAACACTGAAGCTTTCTTT.

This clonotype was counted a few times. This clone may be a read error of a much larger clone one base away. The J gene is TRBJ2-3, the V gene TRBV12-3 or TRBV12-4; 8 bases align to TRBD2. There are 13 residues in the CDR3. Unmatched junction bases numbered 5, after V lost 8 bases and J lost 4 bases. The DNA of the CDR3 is TGTGCCAGCTCACGAGCGGGAGCAGATACGCAGTATTTT. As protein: CASSRAGADTQYF.

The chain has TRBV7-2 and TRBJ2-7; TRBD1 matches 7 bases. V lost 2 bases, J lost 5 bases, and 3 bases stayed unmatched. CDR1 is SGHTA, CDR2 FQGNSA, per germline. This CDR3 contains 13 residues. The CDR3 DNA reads TGTGCCAGCAGCTTAAACAGGGGCCACGAGCAGTACTTC. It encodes CASSLNRGHEQYF.

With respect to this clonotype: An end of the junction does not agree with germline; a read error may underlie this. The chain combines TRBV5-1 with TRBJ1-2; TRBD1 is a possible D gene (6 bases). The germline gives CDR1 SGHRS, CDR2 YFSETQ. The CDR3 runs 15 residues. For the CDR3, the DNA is TGCACCAGCAGCTTGGACGGGGGCTCGCATGACGGCTACACCTTC. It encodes CTSSLDGGSHDGYTF. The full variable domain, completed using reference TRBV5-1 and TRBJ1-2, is KAGVTQTPRYLIKTRGQQVTLSCSPISGHRSVSWYQQTPGQGLQFLFEYFSETQRNKGNFPGRFSGRQFSNSRSEMNVSTLELGDSALYLCTSSLDGGSHDGYTFGSGTRLTVV.

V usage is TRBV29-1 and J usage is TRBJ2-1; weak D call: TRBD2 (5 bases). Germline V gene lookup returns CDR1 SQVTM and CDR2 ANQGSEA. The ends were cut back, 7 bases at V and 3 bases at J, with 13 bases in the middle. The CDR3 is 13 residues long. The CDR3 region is CSAESDYYNEQFF. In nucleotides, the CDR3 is TGCAGCGCAGAATCCGACTACTACAATGAGCAGTTCTTC.

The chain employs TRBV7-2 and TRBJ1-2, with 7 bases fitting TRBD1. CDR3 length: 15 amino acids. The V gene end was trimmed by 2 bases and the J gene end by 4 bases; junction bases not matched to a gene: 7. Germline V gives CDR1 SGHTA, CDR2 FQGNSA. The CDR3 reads CASSLTRGQIYGYTF. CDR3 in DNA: TGTGCCAGCAGCTTAACGAGGGGGCAGATCTATGGCTACACCTTC.

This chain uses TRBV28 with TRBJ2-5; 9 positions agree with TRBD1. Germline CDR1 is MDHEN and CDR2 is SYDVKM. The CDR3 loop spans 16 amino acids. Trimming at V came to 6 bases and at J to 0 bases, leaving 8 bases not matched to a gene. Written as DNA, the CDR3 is TGTGCCAGCAGCCGCTACCGGGACAGGGACCAAGAGACCCAGTACTTC. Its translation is CASSRYRDRDQETQYF. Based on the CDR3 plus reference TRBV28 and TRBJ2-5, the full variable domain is DVKVTQSSRYLVKRTGEKVFLECVQDMDHENMFWYRQDPGLGLRLIYFSYDVKMKEKGDIPEGYSVSREKKERFSLILESASTNQTSMYLCASSRYRDRDQETQYFGPGTRLLVL.

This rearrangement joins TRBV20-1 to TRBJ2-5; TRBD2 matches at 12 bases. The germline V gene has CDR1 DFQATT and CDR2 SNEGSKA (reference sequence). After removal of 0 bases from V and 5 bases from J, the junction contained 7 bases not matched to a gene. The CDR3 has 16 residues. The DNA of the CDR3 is TGCAGTGCTAGAGACCTGGCTAGCGGGAGGGATGAGACCCAGTACTTC. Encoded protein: CSARDLASGRDETQYF.

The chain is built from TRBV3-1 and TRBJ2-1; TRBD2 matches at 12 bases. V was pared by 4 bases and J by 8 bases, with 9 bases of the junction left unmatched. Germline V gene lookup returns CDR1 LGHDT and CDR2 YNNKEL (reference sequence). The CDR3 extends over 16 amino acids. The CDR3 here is CASSPLSSGRGYEQFF. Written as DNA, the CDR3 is TGTGCCAGCAGCCCCCTCTCTAGCGGGAGGGGCTATGAGCAGTTCTTC.

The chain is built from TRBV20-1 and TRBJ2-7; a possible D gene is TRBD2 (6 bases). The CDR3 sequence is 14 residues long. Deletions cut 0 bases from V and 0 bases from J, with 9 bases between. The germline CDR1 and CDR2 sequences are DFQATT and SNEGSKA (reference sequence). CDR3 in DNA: TGCAGTGCTAGAGATCTAGCGTTCTCCTACGAGCAGTACTTC. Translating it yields CSARDLAFSYEQYF.

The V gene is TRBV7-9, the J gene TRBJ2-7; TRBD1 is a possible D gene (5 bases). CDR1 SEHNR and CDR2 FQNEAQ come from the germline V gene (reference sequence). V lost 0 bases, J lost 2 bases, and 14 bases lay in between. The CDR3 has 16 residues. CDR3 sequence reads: CASSLARQTLTYEQYF. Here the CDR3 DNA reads TGTGCCAGCAGCTTAGCGCGACAGACTCTGACCTACGAGCAGTACTTC.

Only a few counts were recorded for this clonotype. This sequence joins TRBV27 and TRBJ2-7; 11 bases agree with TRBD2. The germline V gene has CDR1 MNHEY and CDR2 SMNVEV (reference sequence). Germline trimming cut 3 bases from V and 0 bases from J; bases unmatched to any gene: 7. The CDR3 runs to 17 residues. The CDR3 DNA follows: TGTGCCAGCAGTTTTGGCCCGACTAGCGGGGCCTCCTACGAGCAGTACTTC. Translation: CASSFGPTSGASYEQYF.

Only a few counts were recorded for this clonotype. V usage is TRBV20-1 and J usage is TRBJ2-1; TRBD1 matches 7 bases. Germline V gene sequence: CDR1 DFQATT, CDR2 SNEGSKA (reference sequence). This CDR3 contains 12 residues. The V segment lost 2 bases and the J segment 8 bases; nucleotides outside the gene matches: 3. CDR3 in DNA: TGCAGTGCTAGAAGAGGGGGCTATGAGCAGTTCTTC. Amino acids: CSARRGGYEQFF.